These 16 T cell receptor beta chains were sequenced from one sample in a study of blood T cell repertoires in COVID-19. Using immunoSEQ multiplex PCR, the repertoire was profiled, and TCRdb retains in-frame clones only, with some absent. The sample includes 150,000 or so clones, just under 85% of them seen just once. The sample taken for sequencing was PBMCs or T cells enriched from blood (not recorded which). Receptor source: a man aged 45-65 years who had recovered from COVID-19.

This clone was counted ten times or more. This chain connects TRBV27 to TRBJ2-2, with a weak D call TRBD2 (6 bases). The CDR3 is 15 residues long. Per the germline V gene, CDR1 is MNHEY and CDR2 is SMNVEV (reference sequence). V was shortened by 5 bases and J by 0 bases, with 10 bases between the two germline ends. As DNA, the CDR3 is TGTGCCAGCAGTCGGTGGGGGGCGAACACCGGGGAGCTGTTTTTT. Translating gives CASSRWGANTGELFF.

The rearrangement uses TRBV11-2 and TRBJ1-4; 7 nucleotides agree with TRBD1. The CDR3 sequence is 12 residues long. With V trimmed by 6 bases and J by 7 bases, 2 bases remained unmatched. Germline loops: CDR1 SGHAT, CDR2 FQNNGV. CDR3 nucleotides: TGTGCCAGCAGTAACAGGGGTGAAAAACTGTTTTTT. Protein: CASSNRGEKLFF.

This clone was counted only a few times. V gene TRBV5-8 combines with J gene TRBJ2-1; 7 nucleotides line up with TRBD2. The CDR3 is made up of 16 amino acids. Germline lookup yields CDR1 SGHTS and CDR2 YDEGEE. Trimming cost V 0 bases and J 4 bases; bases outside gene matches: 7. CDR3 sequence reads: CASSLGLAGQYNEQFF. The CDR3, as DNA: TGTGCCAGCAGCTTGGGTTTAGCGGGCCAATACAATGAGCAGTTCTTC. The whole variable domain, filled in from reference TRBV5-8 and TRBJ2-1, reads EAGVTQSPTHLIKTRGQQATLRCSPISGHTSVYWYQQALGLGLQFLLWYDEGEERNRGNFPPRFSGRQFPNYSSELNVNALELEDSALYLCASSLGLAGQYNEQFFGPGTRLTVL.

The chain carries TRBV29-1 and TRBJ2-7; D may be TRBD2 (5 bases). Deletions cut 7 bases from V and 7 bases from J, with 11 bases between. This CDR3 spans 10 amino acids. Per germline, CDR1 SQVTM and CDR2 ANQGSEA. CDR3 loop: CSGLWREQYF. As DNA, the CDR3 is TGCAGCGGGCTGTGGAGGGAGCAGTACTTC.

This clone was detected once. The chain links TRBV19 to TRBJ2-7, with 9 bases matching TRBD2. Germline V gene data show CDR1 as LNHDA and CDR2 as SQIVND (reference sequence). There are 14 residues in the CDR3. The V and J ends lost 5 bases and 7 bases, in that order; junction bases with no gene match: 9. The chain's CDR3 is CASSSAGGLLEQYF. The CDR3 coding sequence is TGTGCCAGTAGTTCCGCGGGGGGGCTGCTTGAGCAGTACTTC. Full variable domain (rest looked up from reference TRBV19 and TRBJ2-7): DGGITQSPKYLFRKEGQNVTLSCEQNLNHDAMYWYRQDPGQGLRLIYYSQIVNDFQKGDIAEGYSVSREKKESFPLTVTSAQKNPTAFYLCASSSAGGLLEQYFGPGTRLTVT.

The chain carries TRBV24-1 and TRBJ2-1; 11 nucleotides align to TRBD1. CDR1 and CDR2 (germline): KGHDR, SFDVKD. The CDR3 loop spans 14 amino acids. Trimming removed 7 bases from V and 8 bases from J; junction bases left unmatched: 6. CDR3 region: CATSPGQGVYEQFF. The CDR3 DNA sequence: TGTGCCACCAGCCCGGGACAGGGGGTTTATGAGCAGTTCTTC.

V is TRBV25-1 and J is TRBJ1-1; 8 bases are shared with TRBD1. CDR1 MGHDK and CDR2 SYGVNS come from the germline V gene. The CDR3 covers 14 residues. Trimming cost V 4 bases and J 11 bases; bases outside gene matches: 12. The CDR3 reads CASSGLGRGPMAFF. In nucleotides, the CDR3 is TGTGCCAGCAGTGGGCTGGGCAGGGGGCCCATGGCTTTCTTT.

The rearrangement joins TRBV28 to TRBJ1-2; 7 bases align to TRBD1. The CDR3 is made up of 14 amino acids. The V gene's germline CDR1 is MDHEN and CDR2 SYDVKM. V lost 5 bases, J lost 13 bases, and 16 bases stayed unmatched. The CDR3 sequence is CASSLTTGRGRSTF. CDR3 DNA: TGTGCCAGCAGTCTGACGACCGGTAGGGGGCGCTCCACCTTC.

The rearrangement links TRBV5-8 to TRBJ2-5; D possibly corresponds to TRBD1 (6 bases). Germline lookup yields CDR1 SGHTS and CDR2 YDEGEE. V was clipped by 4 bases and J by 5 bases, with 12 bases between them. This CDR3 region has 13 residues. In DNA, the CDR3 is TGTGCCAGCAGCGCTGACAGGTGGGAGACCCAGTACTTC. Translated: CASSADRWETQYF.

The genes are TRBV28 and TRBJ1-1; no firm D call. This CDR3 comprises 12 residues. V was shortened by 6 bases and J by 11 bases, with 16 bases between the two germline ends. In germline, CDR1 is MDHEN, CDR2 SYDVKM. The CDR3 bases are TGTGCCAGCAGGGCCTCCGGGATTTGGGCTTTCTTT. Its protein is CASRASGIWAFF.

The rearrangement links TRBV9 to TRBJ1-4, with TRBD1 identical over 9 bases. The CDR3 length is 16 residues. Per the germline V gene, CDR1 is SGDLS and CDR2 is YYNGEE. The V and J ends lost 4 bases and 6 bases, in that order; junction bases with no gene match: 10. CDR3 sequence reads: CASSLNGDRVDEKLFF. CDR3 sequence (DNA): TGTGCCAGCAGCCTAAATGGGGACAGGGTGGATGAAAAACTGTTTTTT.

V usage is TRBV6-6 and J usage is TRBJ2-2; 7 bases are a match to TRBD2. Germline V CDR1 and CDR2: MNHNY, SVGAGI (reference sequence). The junction had 3 bases not matched to a gene; V was cut back by 4 bases and J by 4 bases. CDR3 length equals 14 residues. This chain's CDR3 is CASSWGGSTGELFF. The CDR3 coding sequence is TGTGCCAGCAGTTGGGGGGGGAGCACCGGGGAGCTGTTTTTT.

This chain uses TRBV5-1 with TRBJ1-1, with D possibly being TRBD1 (5 bases). Deletions cut 2 bases from V and 6 bases from J, with 14 bases between. CDR1 and CDR2 (germline): SGHRS, YFSETQ. There are 14 residues in the CDR3. The CDR3 nucleotides are TGCGCCAGCAGCTTCGGGGACTGGAGGTCTGAAGCTTTCTTT. Protein sequence: CASSFGDWRSEAFF.

The chain has TRBV27 and TRBJ1-1, with 10 bases lining up with TRBD1. The CDR3 loop spans 15 amino acids. After removal of 3 bases from V and 3 bases from J, the junction contained 4 bases not matched to a gene. Germline V lookup: CDR1 MNHEY, CDR2 SMNVEV (reference sequence). The CDR3 region is CASSFGTGVDTEAFF. CDR3 nucleotide sequence: TGTGCCAGCAGTTTCGGGACAGGGGTTGACACTGAAGCTTTCTTT.

The chain carries TRBV11-2 and TRBJ2-1; D is unclear. V was shortened by 0 bases and J by 6 bases, with 15 bases between the two germline ends. The CDR3 has 16 amino acids. The germline gives CDR1 SGHAT, CDR2 FQNNGV. The CDR3 sequence is CASSLDLGANLNEQFF. For the CDR3, the DNA is TGTGCCAGCAGCTTAGATCTAGGAGCCAACCTCAATGAGCAGTTCTTC.

This sequence joins TRBV6-5 and TRBJ2-3; 10 bases match TRBD2. The ends lost 7 bases at V and 6 bases at J; junction bases unmatched: 10. Germline lookup yields CDR1 MNHEY and CDR2 SVGAGI. CDR3 length equals 15 residues. The CDR3 here is CASKRGGASYDTQYF. The DNA for the CDR3 is TGTGCCAGCAAGCGGGGGGGGGCATCTTATGATACGCAGTATTTT.